These 26 T cell receptor beta chains share one sample of origin, sequenced in a study of CD8 T cells in ankylosing spondylitis (dated by TCRdb to about 2017). Receptors were amplified or captured by 5' RACE. The sample was run on an Illumina HiSeq 2500. The raw public reads went through TCRdb reprocessing: fastp at Q25, MiXCR clone calling, in-frame beta chains kept. Rows are unified per CDR3 protein, each entry keeping the most common DNA and genes. A total of about 360,000 distinct CDR3 sequences appear in this sample, roughly 20% of them only once. The leading ten clones occupy about an eighth of the sample. Sequencing input: blood, either unsorted or a sorted T cell fraction (not recorded which). The receptors were sampled from a male donor with ankylosing spondylitis or in good health (not recorded which).

The sample holds a few counts of this clonotype. This sequence joins TRBV4-1 and TRBJ2-2, with D perhaps TRBD2 (6 bases). In germline, CDR1 is MGHRA, CDR2 YSYEKL. Trimming stripped 5 bases from V and 6 bases from J, with 19 bases between. CDR3 length equals 16 residues. CDR3 nucleotides: TGCGCCAGCAGCACACATTCAGCGGGCGCCGCCGGGGAGCTGTTTTTT. Its protein is CASSTHSAGAAGELFF.

This clonotype showed up just a few times. This chain uses TRBV5-6 with TRBJ2-7; tentatively, D is TRBD2 (6 bases). CDR3 length: 11 amino acids. V was pared by 3 bases and J by 7 bases, with 8 bases between. Germline V gene sequence: CDR1 SGHDT, CDR2 YYEEEE. As DNA, the CDR3 is TGTGCCAGCAGCTGGGGGGAAGAGCAGTACTTC. This sequence encodes CASSWGEEQYF.

Only a few counts were recorded for this clonotype. The chain is built from TRBV4-1 and TRBJ2-2, with TRBD1 as a possible D gene (6 bases). Per germline, CDR1 MGHRA and CDR2 YSYEKL. The CDR3 runs 15 residues. Trimming took off 0 bases at V and 6 bases at J, with 11 bases between the two ends. The CDR3 nucleotides are TGCGCCAGCAGCCAAGATCGAGGGGGTCCCGGGGAGCTGTTTTTT. It yields the protein CASSQDRGGPGELFF.

This clonotype has only a few counts. The chain couples TRBV6-1 to TRBJ1-5, with 10 bases that match TRBD1. Germline V gene data show CDR1 as MNHNS and CDR2 as SASEGT. V gave up 0 bases and J gave up 6 bases; unmatched junction bases: 14. This CDR3 spans 19 amino acids. The CDR3 spells CASSEAIGTGVFSFQPQHF. The CDR3 nucleotides read TGTGCCAGCAGTGAAGCGATCGGGACAGGGGTTTTTTCATTTCAGCCCCAGCATTTT.

This clonotype has more than one count but fewer than ten. CDR3 loop: CASSQGQGAGYGYTF. The CDR3 nucleotides are TGTGCCAGCAGTCAGGGACAGGGGGCTGGCTATGGCTACACCTTC. The chain joins TRBV12-3 or TRBV12-4 to TRBJ1-2, with 12 bases aligning to TRBD1. V lost 5 bases, J lost 4 bases, and 5 bases stayed unmatched. The CDR3 is 15 residues long.

This clonotype has just a few counts. The genes are TRBV9 and TRBJ2-4; TRBD1 matches at 9 bases. V was pared by 3 bases and J by 9 bases, with 7 bases of the junction left unmatched. CDR1 is SGDLS, CDR2 YYNGEE, per germline. This CDR3 region has 14 residues. CDR3 DNA: TGTGCCAGCAGCGCCCGGGACAGGGAGGGCATTCAGTACTTC. This sequence encodes CASSARDREGIQYF.

This clonotype has just one count. The genes are TRBV2 and TRBJ2-7; 10 nucleotides align to TRBD2. Per the germline V gene, CDR1 is SNHLY and CDR2 is FYNNEI. Trimming at V came to 4 bases and at J to 3 bases, leaving 6 bases not matched to a gene. CDR3 length: 15 residues. The CDR3 DNA reads as TGTGCCAGCAGTGTGACTAGCGGGTCCCTCTACGAGCAGTACTTC. Protein sequence: CASSVTSGSLYEQYF.

This clonotype turned up a few times. V usage is TRBV24-1 and J usage is TRBJ1-1; D is undetermined. Per the germline V gene, CDR1 is KGHDR and CDR2 is SFDVKD. The CDR3 covers 11 residues. The germline V and J ends were trimmed by 4 bases and 7 bases, with 6 bases remaining between them. CDR3 residues: CATSDLVEAFF. CDR3 sequence (DNA): TGTGCCACCAGTGACCTCGTTGAAGCTTTCTTT.

This clonotype was detected a few times. The chain links TRBV12-3 or TRBV12-4 to TRBJ2-3, with D perhaps matching TRBD2 (5 bases). The CDR3 is 15 residues long. The V end lost 3 bases, the J end lost 2 bases, and 12 bases lay between the germline ends. The CDR3 DNA reads as TGTGCCAGCAGTTTTTACGGGGAAAACACAGATACGCAGTATTTT. Encoded protein: CASSFYGENTDTQYF.

The chain couples TRBV20-1 to TRBJ2-3; the D is unclear. This CDR3 is 13 amino acids long. The V end was cut by 0 bases, the J end by 4 bases, with 8 bases between. Germline-derived CDR1 and CDR2 are DFQATT and SNEGSKA (reference sequence). The CDR3 DNA reads TGCAGTGCTAGAGATCCAGACTCAGATACGCAGTATTTT. It is translated as CSARDPDSDTQYF.

This chain uses TRBV7-8 with TRBJ2-7; possible D gene TRBD1, 7 bases. V lost 5 bases, J lost 3 bases, and 17 bases lay in between. CDR1 is SGHVS, CDR2 FQNEAQ, per germline. The CDR3 runs to 15 residues. In nucleotides, the CDR3 is TGTGCCAGCAGCGGAGGGGACAGAGAATACTACGAGCAGTACTTC. Its translation: CASSGGDREYYEQYF.

This clonotype was observed a few times. The chain has TRBV9 and TRBJ2-1, with D uncertain. Germline V gene sequence: CDR1 SGDLS, CDR2 YYNGEE. Trimming took off 6 bases at V and 9 bases at J, with 10 bases between the two ends. The CDR3 contains 11 residues. CDR3 region: CASNRRGEQFF. The DNA of the CDR3 is TGTGCCAGCAACCGCCGCGGTGAGCAGTTCTTC.

This rearrangement joins TRBV2 to TRBJ2-1; D call uncertain. Trimming cost V 8 bases and J 6 bases, with 14 bases left between them. CDR1 SNHLY and CDR2 FYNNEI come from the germline V gene. This CDR3 is 13 amino acids long. The DNA of the CDR3 is TGTGCCAGCGTGTTGGTGCAAGCCAATGAGCAGTTCTTC. Residues: CASVLVQANEQFF. The variable domain in full, completed from reference TRBV2 and TRBJ2-1, reads EPEVTQTPSHQVTQMGQEVILRCVPISNHLYFYWYRQILGQKVEFLVSFYNNEISEKSEIFDDQFSVERPDGSNFTLKIRSTKLEDSAMYFCASVLVQANEQFFGPGTRLTVL.

The DNA of the CDR3 is TGCGCCAGCAGCGACGGGACAGGAGTCTACGAGCAGTACTTC. Translation gives CASSDGTGVYEQYF. The rearrangement uses TRBV5-1 and TRBJ2-7, with 8 bases that match TRBD1. Losses at the gene ends were 4 bases for V and 3 bases for J; bases not matched to a gene: 6. Germline V gene sequence: CDR1 SGHRS, CDR2 YFSETQ. The CDR3 has 14 amino acids.

This clonotype was seen repeatedly, ten times or more. The chain carries TRBV6-5 and TRBJ2-1, with a possible D match to TRBD2 (5 bases). The CDR3 loop spans 13 amino acids. V was cut by 5 bases and J by 3 bases, with 8 bases left in between. Germline V gene lookup returns CDR1 MNHEY and CDR2 SVGAGI. The CDR3 DNA is TGTGCCAGCAGTCACCGGGACTACAATGAGCAGTTCTTC. Encoded protein: CASSHRDYNEQFF.

This clonotype came up a few times. The chain is built from TRBV4-1 and TRBJ2-1, with D possibly TRBD2 on 5 matching bases. Looked up from germline, CDR1 is MGHRA and CDR2 is YSYEKL. This CDR3 has 17 amino acids. Trimming left V 3 bases short and J 0 bases short, with 15 bases between. The chain's CDR3 is CASSQDSSLSSYNEQFF. CDR3 bases: TGCGCCAGCAGCCAGGACTCTTCCCTTAGCTCCTACAATGAGCAGTTCTTC.

The rearrangement joins TRBV12-3 or TRBV12-4 to TRBJ2-3, with TRBD2 identical over 8 bases. V lost 4 bases, J lost 2 bases, and 11 bases stayed unmatched. This CDR3 is built from 17 residues. CDR3 bases: TGTGCCAGCAGTTCCCCCGAGCGGGGGCCATACACAGATACGCAGTATTTT. The encoded protein is CASSSPERGPYTDTQYF.

This chain links TRBV6-5 with TRBJ1-2; 8 nucleotides align to TRBD1. CDR1 is MNHEY and CDR2 is SVGAGI in the germline V gene. The CDR3 is 15 amino acids. Losses at the gene ends were 0 bases for V and 6 bases for J; bases not matched to a gene: 6. In DNA, the CDR3 is TGTGCCAGCAGTTACTCGCCGGACAGGGTTAATGGCTACACCTTC. Translated: CASSYSPDRVNGYTF.

This rearrangement joins TRBV2 to TRBJ2-3; D call uncertain. CDR3 length: 14 amino acids. Between the trimmed V and J ends, which lost 3 bases and 3 bases, there was a span of 10 bases. CDR1 is SNHLY and CDR2 is FYNNEI in the germline V gene. CDR3 region: CASSDNVFTDTQYF. The CDR3 DNA follows: TGTGCCAGCAGTGATAATGTTTTTACAGATACGCAGTATTTT.

This clonotype occurred a few times. The chain recombines TRBV6-5 with TRBJ2-2; D ambiguous. The CDR3 runs 14 residues. Germline V CDR1 and CDR2: MNHEY, SVGAGI. The ends were cut back, 0 bases at V and 7 bases at J, with 9 bases in the middle. CDR3 in amino acids: CASSYSSSRGELFF. CDR3 DNA: TGTGCCAGCAGTTACTCTAGTTCGCGCGGGGAGCTGTTTTTT.

The chain joins TRBV4-2 to TRBJ2-1, with D tentatively TRBD1 or TRBD2 (5 bases each). CDR3 length: 14 amino acids. Trimming shortened V by 2 bases and J by 9 bases, and 14 bases separated the two germline ends. Germline V gene lookup returns CDR1 LGHNA and CDR2 YNFKEQ. The CDR3 bases are TGTGCCAGCAGCCAAAACGGGGCTGCGGGTGAGCAGTTCTTC. Protein: CASSQNGAAGEQFF.

This clonotype appeared a few times. This chain uses TRBV20-1 with TRBJ2-7, with D unresolved. Germline CDR1 is DFQATT and CDR2 is SNEGSKA (reference sequence). The CDR3 is made up of 11 amino acids. Trimming stripped 5 bases from V and 5 bases from J, with 10 bases between. CDR3 coding DNA: TGCAGTGCTCGCCTTGTGAACGAGCAGTACTTC. Translation gives CSARLVNEQYF.

The V call is TRBV2, the J call TRBJ2-1; weak D call: TRBD1 (5 bases). The V end was cut by 7 bases, the J end by 7 bases, with 14 bases between. The germline V gene has CDR1 SNHLY and CDR2 FYNNEI. The CDR3 runs to 13 residues. This chain's CDR3 is CASKPGLVNEQFF. CDR3 in DNA: TGTGCCAGCAAGCCAGGGTTGGTGAATGAGCAGTTCTTC.

This clonotype was recorded a few times. The J gene is TRBJ2-2, the V gene TRBV30, with a weak D call TRBD2 (5 bases). With 5 bases removed from V and 7 bases from J, the gap between germline ends came to 14 bases. CDR1 and CDR2 from the germline V gene are GTSNPN and SVGIG (reference sequence). This CDR3 has 13 residues. CDR3 sequence reads: CAWEGVRGGELFF. CDR3 in DNA: TGTGCCTGGGAGGGTGTACGGGGCGGGGAGCTGTTTTTT.

This rearrangement joins TRBV2 to TRBJ2-1, with D maybe TRBD1 (6 bases). V dropped 9 bases and J dropped 12 bases, with 15 bases sitting between them. Germline CDR1 SNHLY, CDR2 FYNNEI. There are 11 residues in the CDR3. The DNA for the CDR3 is TGTGCCAGTGACCTGGACAGAGCGCAGTTCTTC. Its translation: CASDLDRAQFF.

The genes are TRBV30 and TRBJ2-7; D call uncertain. The CDR3 covers 13 residues. The V and J ends lost 7 bases and 6 bases respectively, with 19 bases between them. Germline lookup yields CDR1 GTSNPN and CDR2 SVGIG (reference sequence). The CDR3 sequence: CASNTVLFGEQYF. The CDR3 bases are TGTGCCTCGAATACAGTTTTGTTTGGCGAGCAGTACTTC.